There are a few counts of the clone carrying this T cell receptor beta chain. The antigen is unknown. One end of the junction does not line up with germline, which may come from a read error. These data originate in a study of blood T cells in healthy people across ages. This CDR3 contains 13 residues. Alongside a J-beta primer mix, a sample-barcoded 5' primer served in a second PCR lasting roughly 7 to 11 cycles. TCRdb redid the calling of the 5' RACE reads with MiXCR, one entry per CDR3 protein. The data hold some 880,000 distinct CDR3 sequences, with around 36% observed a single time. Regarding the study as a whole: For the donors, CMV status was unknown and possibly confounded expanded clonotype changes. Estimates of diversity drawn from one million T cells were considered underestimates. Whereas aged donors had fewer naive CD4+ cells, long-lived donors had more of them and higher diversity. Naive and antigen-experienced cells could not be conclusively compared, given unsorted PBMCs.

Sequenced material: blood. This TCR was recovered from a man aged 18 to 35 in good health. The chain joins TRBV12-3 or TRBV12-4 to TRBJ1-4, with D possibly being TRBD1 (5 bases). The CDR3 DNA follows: TGTGCTAGCAGGGCGGGGACGGGAGAAAAACTGTTTTTT. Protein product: CASRAGTGEKLFF.